The rows below give T cell receptor beta chains drawn from one sample of a study of low-dose radiotherapy and immunotherapy resistance in tumors. TCRdb fed the reads into MiXCR, producing one record per CDR3 protein. The data contain tens of thousands of distinct CDR3 sequences, 9% to 9.5% of them singletons. The material was PBMCs, obtained before treatment. The source is a male donor with prostate cancer. CDR3s include the opening cysteine and the closing phenylalanine or tryptophan. Fields, in order: clone size, V gene, D gene, J gene, CDR3 DNA, CDR3 protein. The D gene is left open where the match is weak. Clone size is given as once, few, many or a size class.

many	TRBV2	.	TRBJ2-2	TGTGCCAGCAGTCCGGGAAGGGGGAACACCGGGGAGCTGTTTTTT	CASSPGRGNTGELFF
many	TRBV30	.	TRBJ2-1	TGTGCCTGGAGGGCGCAGGGAGGCTCCTACAATGAGCAGTTCTTC	CAWRAQGGSYNEQFF
many	TRBV25-1	.	TRBJ1-2	TGTGCCAGCAGTGAACGAGGGGCGAACTATGGCTACACCTTC	CASSERGANYGYTF
many	TRBV12-3/TRBV12-4	.	TRBJ1-1	TGTGCCAGCAGTTTAAGGATCGCCGAAGCTTTCTTT	CASSLRIAEAFF
many	TRBV4-2	.	TRBJ2-1	TGTGCCAGCAGCCAAGCCCTGGACAGAGAGCAGTTCTTC	CASSQALDREQFF
many	TRBV7-2	TRBD2	TRBJ2-1	TGTGCCAGCAGCTTAATGGGACTAGCGGGAGATGAGCAGTTCTTC	CASSLMGLAGDEQFF
many	TRBV19	.	TRBJ1-1	TGTGCCAGTAGTGGAACGACCCCTGAAGCTTTCTTT	CASSGTTPEAFF
many	TRBV6-1	.	TRBJ2-1	TGTGCCAGCAGTGAAGCAGGCCTCTACAATGAGCAGTTCTTC	CASSEAGLYNEQFF
many	TRBV7-2	TRBD2	TRBJ2-1	TGTGCCAGCAGCTTGGGACTAGCGGGACAGGGTGAGCAGTTCTTC	CASSLGLAGQGEQFF
few	TRBV27	.	TRBJ2-2	TGTGCCAGCAGTCCGATCTTGACTTGGGACGAGAACACCGGGGAGCTGTTTTTT	CASSPILTWDENTGELFF
many	TRBV7-9	TRBD1	TRBJ2-7	TGTGCCAGCAGCTGGGACAGCCCCTACGAGCAGTACTTC	CASSWDSPYEQYF
many	TRBV4-1	.	TRBJ1-1	TGCGCCAGCAGCCAAGATATCTGGGGGGGGAACGAAGCTTTCTTT	CASSQDIWGGNEAFF
many	TRBV20-1	TRBD1	TRBJ2-4	TGCAGTGCTAGAGGCCGGACAGGGGACATTCAGTACTTC	CSARGRTGDIQYF
many	TRBV18	.	TRBJ2-1	TGTGCCAGCTCCCACGGACAGAGTTCCTACAATGAGCAGTTCTTC	CASSHGQSSYNEQFF
many	TRBV28	.	TRBJ2-5	TGTGCCAGCAGTCCGAATTGGGGGAAGACCCAGTACTTC	CASSPNWGKTQYF
many	TRBV7-2	.	TRBJ2-7	TGTGCCAGCAGCCAAGTCCCCTACGAGCAGTACTTC	CASSQVPYEQYF
many	TRBV24-1	.	TRBJ2-1	TGTGCCACCAGTGATCTGTTAGCGGACTCCTACAATGAGCAGTTCTTC	CATSDLLADSYNEQFF
many	TRBV5-1	TRBD2	TRBJ2-1	TGCGCCAGCTCGATAGCGGGAGTTGCATACAATGAGCAGTTCTTC	CASSIAGVAYNEQFF
many	TRBV20-1	.	TRBJ2-7	TGCAGTGCTAGAGCCGGGGTTTATTCCTACGAGCAGTACTTC	CSARAGVYSYEQYF
many	TRBV29-1	TRBD2	TRBJ2-3	TGCAGCGTTGAAGATCGGCCTAGCGGGAGAGATACGCAGTATTTT	CSVEDRPSGRDTQYF
many	TRBV12-3/TRBV12-4	.	TRBJ1-6	TGTGCCACATCCACGGGGATCAGAGCTTCGGCCCTCCACTTT	CATSTGIRASALHF
many	TRBV2	.	TRBJ2-3	TGTGCCAGCAGTGAAGGAGGAGGTAGAACCACAGATACGCAGTATTTT	CASSEGGGRTTDTQYF
many	TRBV11-2	.	TRBJ1-2	TGTGCCAGCAGTCCTACCCCGGGTGGCTACACCTTC	CASSPTPGGYTF